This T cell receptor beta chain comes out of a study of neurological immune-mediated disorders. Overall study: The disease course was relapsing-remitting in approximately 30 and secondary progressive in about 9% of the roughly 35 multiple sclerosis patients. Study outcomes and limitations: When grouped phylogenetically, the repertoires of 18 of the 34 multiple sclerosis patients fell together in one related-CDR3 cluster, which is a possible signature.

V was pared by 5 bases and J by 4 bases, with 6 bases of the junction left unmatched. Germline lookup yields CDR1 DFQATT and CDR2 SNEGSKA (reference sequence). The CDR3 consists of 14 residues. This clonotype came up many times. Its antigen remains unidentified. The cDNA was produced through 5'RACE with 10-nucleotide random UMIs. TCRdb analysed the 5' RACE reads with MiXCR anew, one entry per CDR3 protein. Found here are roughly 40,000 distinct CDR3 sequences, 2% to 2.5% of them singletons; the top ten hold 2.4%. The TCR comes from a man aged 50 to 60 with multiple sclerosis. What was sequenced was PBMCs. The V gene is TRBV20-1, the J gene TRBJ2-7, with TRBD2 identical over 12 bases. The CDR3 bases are TGCAGTGCTTTACTAGCGGGGGGACATTACGAGCAGTACTTC. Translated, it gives CSALLAGGHYEQYF.